Listed here are 7 T cell receptor beta chains from one sample, sequenced in a study of blood T cell repertoires in COVID-19. Measured with immunoSEQ multiplex PCR; TCRdb has only the in-frame clones, and not every one. The sample yields approximately 240,000 clones, about 85% seen once. The sequencing input was peripheral blood. The receptors come from a man in his fifties who had recovered from COVID-19.

The CDR3 is CASSQDPAWEQFF. The CDR3 DNA sequence: TGTGCCAGCAGCCAAGATCCCGCGTGGGAGCAGTTCTTC. The chain couples TRBV3-1 (or the pseudogene TRBV3-2) to TRBJ2-1; D is unclear. The CDR3 length is 13 residues. Looked up from germline, CDR1 is LGHDT and CDR2 is YNNKEL (reference sequence). The V end was cut by 0 bases, the J end by 10 bases, with 10 bases between.

V gene TRBV2 combines with J gene TRBJ2-5; D remains unclear. The germline V gene has CDR1 SNHLY and CDR2 FYNNEI. Deletions cut 4 bases from V and 3 bases from J, with 9 bases between. The CDR3 totals 13 residues. This CDR3 is CASSGQAKETQYF. The CDR3 region has the DNA TGTGCCAGCAGTGGGCAGGCTAAAGAGACCCAGTACTTC.

With regard to this clone: A junction boundary mismatches the germline segment, possibly from a read error. The rearrangement joins TRBV6-6 to TRBJ1-6; D is ambiguous. This CDR3 comprises 14 residues. CDR1 is MNHNY, CDR2 SVGAGI, per germline (reference sequence). The CDR3 sequence: CATALSSHNSPLHF. The CDR3, as DNA: TGTGCCACCGCCCTAAGCTCCCATAATTCACCCCTCCACTTT.

This clone occurred a few times. The V call is TRBV7-9, the J call TRBJ2-7; 7 positions match TRBD1. The CDR3 is 16 amino acids. Germline-derived CDR1 and CDR2 are SEHNR and FQNEAQ (reference sequence). Germline trimming cut 2 bases from V and 6 bases from J; bases unmatched to any gene: 13. Here the CDR3 reads CASSLLSPTGSGEQYF. CDR3 sequence (DNA): TGTGCCAGCAGCTTACTAAGTCCGACAGGGTCGGGCGAGCAGTACTTC.

V is TRBV28 and J is TRBJ1-1; D ambiguous. Per the germline V gene, CDR1 is MDHEN and CDR2 is SYDVKM. V was pared by 5 bases and J by 1 base, with 8 bases between. This CDR3 is 13 amino acids long. The CDR3 bases are TGTGCCAGCAGTCGCCGACAGAACACTGAAGCTTTCTTT. It is translated as CASSRRQNTEAFF. Filled out from reference TRBV28 and TRBJ1-1, the complete variable domain reads DVKVTQSSRYLVKRTGEKVFLECVQDMDHENMFWYRQDPGLGLRLIYFSYDVKMKEKGDIPEGYSVSREKKERFSLILESASTNQTSMYLCASSRRQNTEAFFGQGTRLTVV.

This chain connects TRBV30 to TRBJ1-2; TRBD1 matches 9 bases. From germline, CDR1 is GTSNPN and CDR2 SVGIG (reference sequence). The CDR3 is 16 residues long. With 0 bases clipped from V and 2 bases from J, the junction kept 7 bases outside the gene matches. The CDR3 here is CAWSVLGQGRNYGYTF. The CDR3 region has the DNA TGTGCCTGGAGTGTACTGGGACAGGGAAGAAACTATGGCTACACCTTC. Full variable domain (missing parts from reference TRBV30 and TRBJ1-2): SQTIHQWPATLVQPVGSPLSLECTVEGTSNPNLYWYRQAAGRGLQLLFYSVGIGQISSEVPQNLSASRPQDRQFILSSKKLLLSDSGFYLCAWSVLGQGRNYGYTFGSGTRLTVV.

The gene calls are TRBV30 and TRBJ1-3; the D is unclear. The CDR3 is 16 residues long. Trimming removed 0 bases from V and 0 bases from J, with 12 bases in between. Germline loops: CDR1 GTSNPN, CDR2 SVGIG (reference sequence). The CDR3 spells CAWSVVAVISGNTIYF. The CDR3 DNA is TGTGCCTGGAGTGTAGTAGCGGTGATCTCTGGAAACACCATATATTTT.